This T cell receptor beta chain comes out of a study of CD4 T cells in relation to SARS-CoV-2 and coronaviruses. Whole-study context: Shared crossreactive spike epitopes were mapped to their HLA restriction. General study points: Pre-pandemic and post-infection samples never came from the same donor.

Remarks on this clone: Its antigen is unidentified.

The CDR3 is made up of 13 amino acids. Germline-derived CDR1 and CDR2 are SGHKS and YYEKEE (reference sequence). The V and J ends lost 2 bases and 7 bases, in that order; junction bases with no gene match: 6. Assay used: immunoSEQ multiplex PCR; TCRdb lists only in-frame clones, some missing. Of over 20,000 clones detected, over 70% appear once; the ten largest clones hold about 17%. CD4+ T cells from unexposed donors were obtained before the COVID-19 pandemic (2011-2018). CD4+ T cells were isolated from the cells after 10 days of culture. Testing used SARS-CoV-2 S/N and four cold-coronavirus spikes on unexposed-donor CD4+ T cells, cells permitting.

The sequenced sample was CD4+ T cells from PBMCs, cultured in vitro. This clonotype was obtained from a human donor in good health. This chain uses TRBV5-5 with TRBJ2-7, with 7 positions matching TRBD1. This CDR3 reads CASSFQGDLEQYF. DNA for the CDR3: TGTGCCAGCAGCTTTCAGGGGGACCTGGAGCAGTACTTC.